The rows below give T cell receptor beta chains drawn from one sample of a study of blood T cell repertoires in COVID-19. Clones were sequenced by immunoSEQ multiplex PCR, and TCRdb holds only the in-frame ones, with some missing. The sample contains 63,000 or so clones, around 82% of which appear only once. Specimen: peripheral blood. The source of these receptors is a man at least 80 years old with active COVID-19. CDR3s leave out the opening cysteine and the closing phenylalanine or tryptophan. A D gene is named only where the DNA matches it firmly.

TRBV6-5	TRBD1	TRBJ2-2	ASTSGQGNTGELF
TRBV7-6	-	TRBJ1-2	ASSLGGQDYYGYT
TRBV28	TRBD2	TRBJ2-7	ASRGLAGGYYEQY
TRBV15	-	TRBJ2-7	ATSRGTQTYEQY
TRBV21-1	-	TRBJ2-1	ASSKVRDSPGLSSYNEQF
TRBV7-9	-	TRBJ1-1	ASSLSGASAEAF
TRBV4-1	TRBD1	TRBJ2-7	ASSQDPAGGSREQY
TRBV19	-	TRBJ2-4	ASSIEAQGRAKNIQY
TRBV18	TRBD1	TRBJ1-5	ASSPQTGGSGEPQH
TRBV6-5	TRBD1	TRBJ1-2	ASSYGQDYGYT
TRBV28	TRBD2	TRBJ2-5	ASSPRLAGGWETQY
TRBV4-3	-	TRBJ2-6	ASSQESGTGANVLT